This T cell receptor beta chain appears in the sequencing data of a study of T-cell memory formation after mild COVID-19. V shed 6 bases, J shed 5 bases, and the junction held 13 bases outside the gene matches. The CDR3 spans 16 residues. Germline V gene data show CDR1 as SQVTM and CDR2 as ANQGSEA. One entry per CDR3 protein results from TCRdb running MiXCR on the 5' RACE reads. The table lists 15,000 or so distinct CDR3 sequences, around 21% of them singletons, with about 60% in the top ten. Sequenced sample: PBMCs or a T cell subset sorted from them (not recorded which). This chain links TRBV29-1 with TRBJ2-3; TRBD2 matches 11 bases. This TCR derives from a man aged 18 to 30 who had mild COVID-19 (a few samples of this study predate the infection). Cell type and time point are not known. CDR3 sequence reads: CSVAPGLAESRDTQYF. For the CDR3, the DNA is TGCAGCGTGGCCCCGGGACTAGCGGAGAGTCGAGATACGCAGTATTTT.